Below, 11 T cell receptor beta chains from the same sample are listed, as sequenced in a study of cytomegalovirus exposure and HLA in healthy donors. PCR employed 60 Vbeta and 13 Jbeta primers. Produced via immunoSEQ multiplex PCR; TCRdb's table is partial and in-frame only. The data contain 40,000 or so clones, 66% of them singletons. Sequencing input: PBMCs. These receptors came from a man aged 50-60 years in good health and CMV-seropositive.

The chain is built from TRBV7-2 and TRBJ2-5; 13 bases fit TRBD2. The junction had 5 bases not matched to a gene; V was cut back by 1 base and J by 6 bases. CDR3 length: 16 residues. Germline CDR1 and CDR2: SGHTA and FQGNSA. The DNA of the CDR3 is TGTGCCAGCAGCTTAGAGGGGACTAGCGGGGTCAAGACCCAGTACTTC. This codes for CASSLEGTSGVKTQYF. Variable domain in full (rest from reference TRBV7-2 and TRBJ2-5): GAGVSQSPSNKVTEKGKDVELRCDPISGHTALYWYRQSLGQGLEFLIYFQGNSAPDKSGLPSDRFSAERTGGSVSTLTIQRTQQEDSAVYLCASSLEGTSGVKTQYFGPGTRLLVL.

V usage is TRBV9 and J usage is TRBJ1-2, with TRBD1 matching 7 bases. V was pared by 0 bases and J by 2 bases, with 4 bases of the junction left unmatched. CDR3 length equals 15 residues. Germline V gene data show CDR1 as SGDLS and CDR2 as YYNGEE. This CDR3 is CASSVEPGGNYGYTF. The CDR3 nucleotides read TGTGCCAGCAGCGTAGAGCCAGGGGGGAACTATGGCTACACCTTC.

The V gene is TRBV5-6, the J gene TRBJ2-4; D may be TRBD2 (6 bases). The V end was cut by 2 bases, the J end by 0 bases, with 12 bases between. Germline CDR1 and CDR2: SGHDT and YYEEEE. The CDR3 covers 16 residues. CDR3 sequence reads: CASSFGGPIAKNIQYF. The CDR3 region has the DNA TGTGCCAGCAGCTTCGGGGGACCTATAGCCAAAAACATTCAGTACTTC.

This clone was seen once. The chain has TRBV29-1 and TRBJ2-3; D is undetermined. V was clipped by 2 bases and J by 4 bases, with 7 bases between them. The CDR3 spans 12 residues. CDR1 is SQVTM and CDR2 is ANQGSEA in the germline V gene. CDR3 loop: CSVEKSSDTQYF. The CDR3 bases are TGCAGCGTTGAAAAAAGCTCAGATACGCAGTATTTT.

The gene calls are TRBV29-1 and TRBJ1-2; 11 bases align to TRBD1. The CDR3 has 13 amino acids. V shed 6 bases and J 7 bases; nucleotides not matched to a gene: 7. Per germline, CDR1 SQVTM and CDR2 ANQGSEA. The CDR3 DNA reads as TGCAGCGTGGACAGGGGGCGGGGTGGTGGCTACACCTTC. Encoded protein: CSVDRGRGGGYTF. Variable domain in full (rest from reference TRBV29-1 and TRBJ1-2): SAVISQKPSRDICQRGTSLTIQCQVDSQVTMMFWYRQQPGQSLTLIATANQGSEATYESGFVIDKFPISRPNLTFSTLTVSNMSPEDSSIYLCSVDRGRGGGYTFGSGTRLTVV.

This chain's CDR3 is CASSSRVQQPQHF. As DNA, the CDR3 is TGTGCCAGCAGCTCCAGGGTTCAACAGCCCCAGCATTTT. The genes are TRBV7-2 and TRBJ1-5, with D possibly matching TRBD1 (5 bases). Germline V gives CDR1 SGHTA, CDR2 FQGNSA. The CDR3 consists of 13 residues. Deletions cut 4 bases from V and 7 bases from J, with 11 bases between. Drawing the rest from reference TRBV7-2 and TRBJ1-5, the complete variable domain is GAGVSQSPSNKVTEKGKDVELRCDPISGHTALYWYRQSLGQGLEFLIYFQGNSAPDKSGLPSDRFSAERTGGSVSTLTIQRTQQEDSAVYLCASSSRVQQPQHFGDGTRLSIL.

This clone appeared a few times. The gene calls are TRBV5-4 and TRBJ2-3, with 8 bases aligning to TRBD1. Germline V CDR1 and CDR2: SGHNT, YYREEE (reference sequence). The CDR3 totals 17 residues. V lost 0 bases to trimming and J lost 5 bases; unmatched junction nucleotides: 11. The CDR3 DNA reads as TGTGCCAGCAGCTTGGGTGGCCAGGGGGCGAGGAAAGATACGCAGTATTTT. This translates into CASSLGGQGARKDTQYF.

Here the CDR3 reads CASSLGGGFGEKLFF. The CDR3 DNA reads as TGCGCCAGCAGCTTGGGGGGGGGCTTCGGTGAAAAACTGTTTTTT. The chain couples TRBV5-1 to TRBJ1-4; D is perhaps TRBD1 (6 bases). Germline V gene data show CDR1 as SGHRS and CDR2 as YFSETQ. The CDR3 is 15 residues long. The V end was cut by 0 bases, the J end by 7 bases, with 13 bases between.

CDR3 sequence reads: CASSPSWGGDYYEQYF. The CDR3 nucleotides are TGTGCCAGCAGCCCCTCCTGGGGAGGCGACTACTACGAGCAGTACTTC. This chain links TRBV7-6 with TRBJ2-7, with D possibly TRBD2 on 6 matching bases. The CDR3 totals 16 residues. Germline CDR1 is SGHVS and CDR2 is FNYEAQ. V shed 5 bases and J shed 3 bases, with 20 bases lying between them. Variable domain in full (rest from reference TRBV7-6 and TRBJ2-7): GAGVSQSPRYKVTKRGQDVALRCDPISGHVSLYWYRQALGQGPEFLTYFNYEAQQDKSGLPNDRFSAERPEGSISTLTIQRTEQRDSAMYRCASSPSWGGDYYEQYFGPGTRLTVT.

This sequence joins TRBV15 and TRBJ1-4, with a weak D call TRBD1 (5 bases). The CDR3 runs to 15 residues. V was trimmed by 3 bases and J by 8 bases, leaving 16 bases between them. The germline V gene encodes CDR1 LNHNV and CDR2 YYDKDF (reference sequence). In nucleotides, the CDR3 is TGTGCCACCAGCAGGGATGGGGCCTCCGGAGAAAAACTGTTTTTT. This translates into CATSRDGASGEKLFF. The entire variable domain, with the rest obtained from reference TRBV15 and TRBJ1-4, is as follows: DAMVIQNPRYQVTQFGKPVTLSCSQTLNHNVMYWYQQKSSQAPKLLFHYYDKDFNNEADTPDNFQSRRPNTSFCFLDIRSPGLGDTAMYLCATSRDGASGEKLFFGSGTQLSVL.

Only a few counts were recorded for this clone. This chain connects TRBV19 to TRBJ2-2; tentatively, D is TRBD2 (6 bases). V was shortened by 10 bases and J by 5 bases, with 14 bases between the two germline ends. The germline CDR1 and CDR2 sequences are LNHDA and SQIVND (reference sequence). The CDR3 has 13 residues. The CDR3 DNA reads TGTGCCACACACGGGACTCGGACCGGGGAGCTGTTTTTT. It codes for CATHGTRTGELFF.